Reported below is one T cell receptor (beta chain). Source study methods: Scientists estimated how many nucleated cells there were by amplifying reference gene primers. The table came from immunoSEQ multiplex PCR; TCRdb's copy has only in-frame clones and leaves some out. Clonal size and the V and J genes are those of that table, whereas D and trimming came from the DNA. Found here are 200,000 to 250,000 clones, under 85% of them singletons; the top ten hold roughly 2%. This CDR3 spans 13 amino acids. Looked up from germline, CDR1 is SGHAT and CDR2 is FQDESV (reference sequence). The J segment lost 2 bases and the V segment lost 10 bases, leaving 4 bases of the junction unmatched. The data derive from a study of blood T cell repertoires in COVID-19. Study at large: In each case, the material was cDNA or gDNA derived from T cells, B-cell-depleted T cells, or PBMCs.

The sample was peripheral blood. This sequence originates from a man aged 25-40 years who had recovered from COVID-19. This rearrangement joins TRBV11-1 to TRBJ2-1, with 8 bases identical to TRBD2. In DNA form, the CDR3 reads TGTGCCACCCGCGGGGGGACCTACAATGAGCAGTTCTTC. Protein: CATRGGTYNEQFF.